This TCR beta chain appears in the sequencing data of a study of Ad26.COV2.S vaccination and SARS-CoV-2 variants. The overall study: Donor participated within the Ad26.COV2.S arm of the COV1001 trial. The study gave Ad26.COV2.S intramuscularly, once or twice 56 days apart.

V lost 4 bases and J lost 6; bases outside the gene matches: 7. This CDR3 has 14 amino acids. The germline V gene has CDR1 LNHDA and CDR2 SQIVND (reference sequence). Of note for this clone: The antigen is not known.

Study-wide results and limits: Substantial response breadth was reportedly seen for spike-specific CD8+ and CD4+ T cells after vaccination.

This sample's treatment: roughly 18 received Ad26.COV2.S at low or high dose, single or two shots; roughly five received placebo; per-sample allocation not given. Day 63 after the first vaccine or placebo injection was the time point for sampling. Within Boston, the person who donated was an adult of 18-55 years. Method: immunoSEQ multiplex PCR; TCRdb's copy keeps in-frame clones and lacks some. Of hundreds of thousands of clones detected, 89% appear once; the ten largest clones hold about 1.5%. The gene calls are TRBV19 and TRBJ2-7, with 9 nucleotides matching TRBD1. The receptor was isolated from a person between 18 and 59 years old who received the Ad26.COV2.S COVID-19 vaccine or a placebo. Sequenced here: peripheral blood, sampled in a trial of Ad26.COV2.S vaccine versus placebo. CDR3: CASSTGTGFVEQYF. The CDR3 DNA follows: TGTGCCAGTAGTACCGGGACAGGGTTTGTCGAGCAGTACTTC.